The rows below give T cell receptor beta chains drawn from one sample of a study of control samples from healthy donors and cancer patients. This table comes from immunoSEQ multiplex PCR, and its TCRdb copy is limited to in-frame clones, with some not included. The data hold about 120,000 clones, with approximately 87% observed a single time. The sample taken for sequencing was PBMCs. The receptors here all came from a woman aged 55-69 years with lung cancer. Both conserved end residues are part of each CDR3. D genes are given only for firm matches. Clone size, where shown, is once, few, many, or a class for clones that have expanded.

cdr3_length	v_call	d_call	clone_size	j_call	cdr3_aa	cdr3_nt
15	TRBV10-3	TRBD1	once	TRBJ1-1	CAIIPSGGAVTEAFF	TGTGCCATCATTCCCTCAGGGGGCGCGGTCACTGAAGCTTTCTTT
15	TRBV7-9	TRBD1	-	TRBJ1-2	CASSLVKEGGGGYTF	TGTGCCAGCAGCTTAGTTAAGGAAGGGGGCGGTGGCTACACCTTC
14	TRBV18	TRBD1	-	TRBJ2-5	CASSPTGGQETQYF	TGTGCCAGCTCTCCGACAGGGGGCCAAGAGACCCAGTACTTC
15	TRBV5-1	-	once	TRBJ2-5	CASSLRESEQETQYF	TGCGCCAGCAGCTTGCGGGAGTCCGAACAAGAGACCCAGTACTTC
13	TRBV11-2	-	few	TRBJ2-2	CASSLEPSGELFF	TGTGCCAGCAGCTTAGAACCATCCGGGGAGCTGTTTTTT
13	TRBV30	-	-	TRBJ1-6	CAWSVEYSSPLHF	TGTGCCTGGAGTGTTGAATACTCTTCACCCCTCCACTTT
12	TRBV12-3/TRBV12-4	-	-	TRBJ2-7	CASKLGTSEQYF	TGTGCCAGCAAGCTAGGGACATCCGAGCAGTACTTC
15	TRBV5-1	TRBD2	once	TRBJ2-7	CASSFSGTSGNEQYF	TGCGCCAGCAGCTTTTCCGGGACTAGCGGAAACGAGCAGTACTTC
16	TRBV7-2	TRBD2	-	TRBJ2-1	CASSLAVTSGGSEQFF	TGTGCCAGCAGCTTAGCGGTAACTAGCGGGGGAAGTGAGCAGTTCTTC
14	TRBV7-2	-	-	TRBJ1-2	CASSSRVPTHGYTF	TGTGCCAGCAGCTCCAGGGTCCCTACTCATGGCTACACCTTC
14	TRBV6-5	-	-	TRBJ2-7	CASTNGGGSHEQYF	TGTGCCAGCACCAACGGAGGGGGGTCCCACGAGCAGTACTTC
13	TRBV9	TRBD1	-	TRBJ1-2	CASSAGGNYGYTF	TGTGCCAGCAGCGCAGGGGGGAACTATGGCTACACCTTC
16	TRBV6-1	TRBD1	-	TRBJ2-7	CASSGAPGQGSYEQYF	TGTGCCAGCAGTGGAGCCCCGGGACAGGGCTCCTACGAGCAGTACTTC
12	TRBV14	-	-	TRBJ2-7	CASRTGVGEQYF	TGTGCCAGCAGAACTGGGGTGGGGGAGCAGTACTTC
13	TRBV10-3	-	-	TRBJ2-7	CAITGSGVNEQYF	TGTGCCATCACCGGTAGCGGCGTCAACGAGCAGTACTTC
13	TRBV30	-	few	TRBJ2-2	CAWSVHGSGELFF	TGTGCCTGGAGTGTACACGGATCCGGGGAGCTGTTTTTT
12	TRBV12-3/TRBV12-4	-	few	TRBJ2-3	CASSHMLDTQYF	TGTGCCAGCAGCCATATGTTGGATACGCAGTATTTT
19	TRBV7-6	TRBD2	-	TRBJ2-2	CASSQRTSGRLRVSGELFF	TGTGCCAGCAGCCAACGGACTAGCGGGAGGTTAAGGGTATCCGGGGAGCTGTTTTTT
13	TRBV18	-	once	TRBJ1-5	CASSPGTGRPQHF	TGTGCCAGCTCACCCGGGACCGGGAGGCCCCAGCATTTT
14	TRBV19	-	-	TRBJ2-7	CASSIAASSYEQYF	TGTGCCAGTAGTATAGCAGCGAGCTCCTACGAGCAGTACTTC
14	TRBV18	-	-	TRBJ2-7	CASSRESQGNEQYF	TGTGCCAGCTCACGGGAGTCCCAAGGTAACGAGCAGTACTTC
15	TRBV5-1	-	-	TRBJ2-7	CASSFAGTPAEEQYF	TGCGCCAGCTCCTTTGCCGGGACCCCCGCGGAGGAGCAGTACTTC